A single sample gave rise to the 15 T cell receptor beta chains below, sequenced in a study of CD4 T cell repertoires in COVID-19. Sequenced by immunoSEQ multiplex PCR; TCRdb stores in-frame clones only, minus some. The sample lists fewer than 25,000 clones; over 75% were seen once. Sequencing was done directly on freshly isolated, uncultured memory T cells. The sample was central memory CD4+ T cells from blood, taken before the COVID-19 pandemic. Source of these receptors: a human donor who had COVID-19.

In DNA, the CDR3 is TGCGCCAGCAGCTTGACAGGGGAGGCCGGGGAGCTGTTTTTT. Its protein product is CASSLTGEAGELFF. This rearrangement joins TRBV5-1 to TRBJ2-2; perhaps TRBD1 as D (7 bases). The CDR3 is made up of 14 amino acids. Trimming removed 1 base at V and 6 bases at J, with 10 bases between. Germline V lookup: CDR1 SGHRS, CDR2 YFSETQ.

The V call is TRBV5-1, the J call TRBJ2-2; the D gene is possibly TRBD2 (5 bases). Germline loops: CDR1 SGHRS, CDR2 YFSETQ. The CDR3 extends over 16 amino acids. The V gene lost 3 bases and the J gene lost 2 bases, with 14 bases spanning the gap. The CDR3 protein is CASSSGWASNTGELFF. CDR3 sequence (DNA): TGCGCCAGCAGCTCGGGTTGGGCTAGCAACACCGGGGAGCTGTTTTTT.

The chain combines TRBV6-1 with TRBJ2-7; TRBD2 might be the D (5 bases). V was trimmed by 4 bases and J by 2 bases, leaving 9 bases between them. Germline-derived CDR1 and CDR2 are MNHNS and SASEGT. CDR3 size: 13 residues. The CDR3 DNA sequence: TGTGCCAGCAGTGTCGGGGAAACCTACGAGCAGTACTTC. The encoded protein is CASSVGETYEQYF.

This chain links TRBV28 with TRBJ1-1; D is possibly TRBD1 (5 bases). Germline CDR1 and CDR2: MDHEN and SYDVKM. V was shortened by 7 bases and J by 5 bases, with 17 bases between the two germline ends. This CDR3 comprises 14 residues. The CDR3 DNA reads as TGTGCCAGCATCGTATCCAGGGTGGAGACTGAAGCTTTCTTT. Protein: CASIVSRVETEAFF.

The chain's CDR3 is CSVGGGNYGYTF. For the CDR3, the DNA is TGCAGCGTTGGAGGCGGGAACTATGGCTACACCTTC. This rearrangement joins TRBV29-1 to TRBJ1-2; D gene unclear. Per germline, CDR1 SQVTM and CDR2 ANQGSEA. The CDR3 loop spans 12 amino acids. The V and J ends lost 4 bases and 2 bases respectively, with 8 bases between them.

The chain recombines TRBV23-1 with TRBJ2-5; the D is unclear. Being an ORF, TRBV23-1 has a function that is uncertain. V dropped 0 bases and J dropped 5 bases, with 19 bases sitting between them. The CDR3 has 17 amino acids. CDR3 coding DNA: TGCGCCAGCAGTCAATCCCATGAGGCTCAGCCCGAGGAGACCCAGTACTTC. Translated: CASSQSHEAQPEETQYF.

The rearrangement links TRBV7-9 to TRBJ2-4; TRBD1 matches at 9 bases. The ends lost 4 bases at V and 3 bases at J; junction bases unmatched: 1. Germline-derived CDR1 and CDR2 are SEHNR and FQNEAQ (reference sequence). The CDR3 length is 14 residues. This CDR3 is CASSWDRDKNIQYF. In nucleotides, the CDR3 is TGTGCCAGCAGCTGGGACAGGGACAAAAACATTCAGTACTTC.

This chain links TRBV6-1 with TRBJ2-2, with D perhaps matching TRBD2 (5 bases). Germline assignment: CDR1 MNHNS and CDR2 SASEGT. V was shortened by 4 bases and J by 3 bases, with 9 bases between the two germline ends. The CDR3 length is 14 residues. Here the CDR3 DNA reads TGTGCCAGCAGTGTTTTGAGGGACACCGGGGAGCTGTTTTTT. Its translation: CASSVLRDTGELFF.

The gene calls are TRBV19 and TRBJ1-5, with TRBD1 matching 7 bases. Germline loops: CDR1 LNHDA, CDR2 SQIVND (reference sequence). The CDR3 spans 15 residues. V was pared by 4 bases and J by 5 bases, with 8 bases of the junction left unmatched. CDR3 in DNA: TGTGCCAGTAGTACCGGGGACAGCAATTATCAGCCCCAGCATTTT. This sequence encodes CASSTGDSNYQPQHF.

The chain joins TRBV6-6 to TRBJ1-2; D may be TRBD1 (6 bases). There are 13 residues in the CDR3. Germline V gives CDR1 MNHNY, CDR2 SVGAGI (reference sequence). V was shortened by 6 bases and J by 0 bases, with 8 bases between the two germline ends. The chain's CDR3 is CASREGANYGYTF. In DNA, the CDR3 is TGTGCCAGCAGAGAGGGGGCTAACTATGGCTACACCTTC.

In DNA form, the CDR3 reads TGTGCCAGCAGCTTAGATGTGAGCGGGGAGCTGTTTTTT. Encoded protein: CASSLDVSGELFF. The genes are TRBV11-2 and TRBJ2-2; D not certain. The germline V gene has CDR1 SGHAT and CDR2 FQNNGV. The V end lost 0 bases, the J end lost 7 bases, and 6 bases lay between the germline ends. There are 13 residues in the CDR3. Variable domain in full (rest from reference TRBV11-2 and TRBJ2-2): EAGVAQSPRYKIIEKRQSVAFWCNPISGHATLYWYQQILGQGPKLLIQFQNNGVVDDSQLPKDRFSAERLKGVDSTLKIQPAKLEDSAVYLCASSLDVSGELFFGEGSRLTVL.

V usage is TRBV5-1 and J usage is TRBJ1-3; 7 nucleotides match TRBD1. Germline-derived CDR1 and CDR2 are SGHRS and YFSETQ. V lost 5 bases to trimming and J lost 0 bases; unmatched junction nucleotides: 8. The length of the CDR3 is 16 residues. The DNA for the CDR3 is TGCGCCAGCAGTCGAGGCCGGGACAGCTCTGGAAACACCATATATTTT. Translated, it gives CASSRGRDSSGNTIYF. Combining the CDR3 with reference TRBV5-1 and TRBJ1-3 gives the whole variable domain KAGVTQTPRYLIKTRGQQVTLSCSPISGHRSVSWYQQTPGQGLQFLFEYFSETQRNKGNFPGRFSGRQFSNSRSEMNVSTLELGDSALYLCASSRGRDSSGNTIYFGEGSWLTVV.

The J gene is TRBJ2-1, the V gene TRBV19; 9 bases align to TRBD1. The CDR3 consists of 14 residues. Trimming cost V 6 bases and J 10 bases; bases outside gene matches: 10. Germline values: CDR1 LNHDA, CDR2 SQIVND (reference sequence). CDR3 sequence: CASRLTGGGSEQFF. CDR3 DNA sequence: TGTGCCAGTAGGCTGACAGGGGGAGGTTCGGAGCAGTTCTTC.

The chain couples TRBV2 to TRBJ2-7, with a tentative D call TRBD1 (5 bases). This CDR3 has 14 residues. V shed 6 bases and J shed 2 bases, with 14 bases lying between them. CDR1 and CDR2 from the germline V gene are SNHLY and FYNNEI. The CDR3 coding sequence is TGTGCCAGCAGCAAACTCAGGGTCGCCTACGAGCAGTACTTC. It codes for CASSKLRVAYEQYF.

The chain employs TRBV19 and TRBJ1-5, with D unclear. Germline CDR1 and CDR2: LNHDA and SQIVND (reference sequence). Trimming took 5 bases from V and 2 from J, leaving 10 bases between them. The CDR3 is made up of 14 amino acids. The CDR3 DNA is TGTGCCAGTAGTGCAAGGAGAGGCAATCAGCCCCAGCATTTT. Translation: CASSARRGNQPQHF.